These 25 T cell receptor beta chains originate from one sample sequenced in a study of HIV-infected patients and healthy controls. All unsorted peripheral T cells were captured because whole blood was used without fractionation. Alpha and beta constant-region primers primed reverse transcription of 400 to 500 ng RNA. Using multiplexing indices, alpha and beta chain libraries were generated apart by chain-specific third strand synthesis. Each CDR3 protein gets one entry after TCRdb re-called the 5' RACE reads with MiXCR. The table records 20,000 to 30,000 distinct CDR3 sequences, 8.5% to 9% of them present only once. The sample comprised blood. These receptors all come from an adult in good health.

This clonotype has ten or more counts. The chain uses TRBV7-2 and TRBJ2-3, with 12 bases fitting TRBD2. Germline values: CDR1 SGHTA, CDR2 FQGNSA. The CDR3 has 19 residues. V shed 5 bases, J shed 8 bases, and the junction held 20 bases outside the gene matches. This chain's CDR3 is CASSRTVSTSGGAKGTQYF. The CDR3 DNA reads TGTGCCAGCAGCCGTACCGTATCGACTAGCGGGGGCGCCAAGGGTACGCAGTATTTT.

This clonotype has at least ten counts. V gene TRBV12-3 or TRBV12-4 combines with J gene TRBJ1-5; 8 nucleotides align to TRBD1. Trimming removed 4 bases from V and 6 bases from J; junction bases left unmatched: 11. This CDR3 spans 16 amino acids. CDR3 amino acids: CASSSPTAGGFQPQHF. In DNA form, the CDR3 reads TGTGCCAGCAGTTCCCCCACAGCAGGGGGCTTTCAGCCCCAGCATTTT.

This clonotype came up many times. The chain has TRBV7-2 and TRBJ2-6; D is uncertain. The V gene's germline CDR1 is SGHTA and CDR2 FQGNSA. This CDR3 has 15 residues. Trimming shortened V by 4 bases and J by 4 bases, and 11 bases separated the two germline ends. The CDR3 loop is CASSSSAAGANVLTF. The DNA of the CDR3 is TGTGCCAGCAGCTCCTCCGCAGCGGGGGCCAACGTCCTGACTTTC.

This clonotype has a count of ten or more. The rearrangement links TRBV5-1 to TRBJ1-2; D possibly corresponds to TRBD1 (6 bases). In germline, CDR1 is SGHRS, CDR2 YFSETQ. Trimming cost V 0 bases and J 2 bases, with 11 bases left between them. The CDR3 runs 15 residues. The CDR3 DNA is TGCGCCAGCAGCTTGGAGCCGGGGGGCAACTATGGCTACACCTTC. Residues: CASSLEPGGNYGYTF.

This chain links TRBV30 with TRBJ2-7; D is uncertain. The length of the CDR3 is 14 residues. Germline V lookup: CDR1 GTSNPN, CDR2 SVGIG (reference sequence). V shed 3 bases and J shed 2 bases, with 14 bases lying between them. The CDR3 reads CAWSWTGFAYEQYF. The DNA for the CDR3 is TGTGCCTGGAGCTGGACCGGGTTTGCCTACGAGCAGTACTTC.

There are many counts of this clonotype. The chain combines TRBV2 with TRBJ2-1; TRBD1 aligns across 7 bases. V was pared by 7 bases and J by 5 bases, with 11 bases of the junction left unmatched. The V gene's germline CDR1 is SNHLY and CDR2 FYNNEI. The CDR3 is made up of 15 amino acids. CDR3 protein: CASITPGQINNEQFF. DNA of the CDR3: TGTGCCAGCATTACTCCGGGACAGATTAACAATGAGCAGTTCTTC. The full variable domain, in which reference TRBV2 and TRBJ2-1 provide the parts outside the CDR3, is EPEVTQTPSHQVTQMGQEVILRCVPISNHLYFYWYRQILGQKVEFLVSFYNNEISEKSEIFDDQFSVERPDGSNFTLKIRSTKLEDSAMYFCASITPGQINNEQFFGPGTRLTVL.

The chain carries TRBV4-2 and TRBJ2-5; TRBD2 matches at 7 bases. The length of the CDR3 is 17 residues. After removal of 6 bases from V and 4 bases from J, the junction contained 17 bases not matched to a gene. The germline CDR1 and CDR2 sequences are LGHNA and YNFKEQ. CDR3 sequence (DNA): TGTGCCAGCAGAAGGAGAACCGGGAAGAGCGGGGTAGAGACCCAGTACTTC. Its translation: CASRRRTGKSGVETQYF.

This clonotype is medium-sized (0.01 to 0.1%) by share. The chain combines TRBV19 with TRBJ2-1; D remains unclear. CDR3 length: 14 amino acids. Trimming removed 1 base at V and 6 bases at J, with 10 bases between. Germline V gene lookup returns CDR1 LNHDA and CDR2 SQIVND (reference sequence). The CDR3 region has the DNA TGTGCCAGTAGTATAGGGGAAGTCGCCAATGAGCAGTTCTTC. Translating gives CASSIGEVANEQFF.

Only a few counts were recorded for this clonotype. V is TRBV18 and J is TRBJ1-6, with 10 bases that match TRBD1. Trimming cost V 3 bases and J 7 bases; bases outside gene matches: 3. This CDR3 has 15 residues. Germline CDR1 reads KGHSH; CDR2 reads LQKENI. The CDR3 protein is CASSPQGQGNSPLHF. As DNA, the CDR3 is TGTGCCAGCTCACCGCAGGGACAGGGGAATTCACCCCTCCACTTT.

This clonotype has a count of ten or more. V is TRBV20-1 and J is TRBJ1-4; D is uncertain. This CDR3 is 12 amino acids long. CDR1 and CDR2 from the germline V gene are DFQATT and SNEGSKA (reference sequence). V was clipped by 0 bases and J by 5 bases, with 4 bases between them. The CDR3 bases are TGCAGTGCTAGAGAGAGAAATGAAAAACTGTTTTTT. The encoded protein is CSARERNEKLFF.

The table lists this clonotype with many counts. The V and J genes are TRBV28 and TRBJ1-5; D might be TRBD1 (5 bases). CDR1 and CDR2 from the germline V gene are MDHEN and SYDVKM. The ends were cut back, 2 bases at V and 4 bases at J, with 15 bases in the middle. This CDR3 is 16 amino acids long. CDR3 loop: CASSLTSPGINQPQHF. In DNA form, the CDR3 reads TGTGCCAGCAGTTTAACCTCGCCAGGGATTAATCAGCCCCAGCATTTT.

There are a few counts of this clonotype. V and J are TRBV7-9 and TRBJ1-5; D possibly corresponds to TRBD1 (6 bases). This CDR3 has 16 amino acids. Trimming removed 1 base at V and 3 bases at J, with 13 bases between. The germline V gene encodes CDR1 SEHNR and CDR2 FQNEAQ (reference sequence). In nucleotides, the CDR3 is TGTGCCAGCAGCTTAGAGGCCAGGGGATACAATCAGCCCCAGCATTTT. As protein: CASSLEARGYNQPQHF.

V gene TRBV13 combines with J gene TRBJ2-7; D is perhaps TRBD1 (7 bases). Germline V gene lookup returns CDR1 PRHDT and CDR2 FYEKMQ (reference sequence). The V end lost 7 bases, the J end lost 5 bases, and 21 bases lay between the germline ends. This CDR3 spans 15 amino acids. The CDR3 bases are TGTGCCAGCATCTCTCTGGGGGACAGCGGGCACGAGCAGTACTTC. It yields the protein CASISLGDSGHEQYF.

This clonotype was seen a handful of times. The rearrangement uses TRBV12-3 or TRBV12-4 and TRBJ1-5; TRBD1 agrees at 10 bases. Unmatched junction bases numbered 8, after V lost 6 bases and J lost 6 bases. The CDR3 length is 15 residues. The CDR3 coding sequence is TGTGCCAGCAGCCCCCGGGACAGGGGAAGTCAGCCCCAGCATTTT. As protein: CASSPRDRGSQPQHF.

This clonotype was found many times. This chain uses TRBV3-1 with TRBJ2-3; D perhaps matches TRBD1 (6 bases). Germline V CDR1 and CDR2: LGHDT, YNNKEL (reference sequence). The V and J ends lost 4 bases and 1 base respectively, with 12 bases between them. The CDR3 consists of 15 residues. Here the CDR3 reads CASSLQGRGTDTQYF. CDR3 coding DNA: TGTGCCAGCAGCCTACAGGGACGTGGCACAGATACGCAGTATTTT.

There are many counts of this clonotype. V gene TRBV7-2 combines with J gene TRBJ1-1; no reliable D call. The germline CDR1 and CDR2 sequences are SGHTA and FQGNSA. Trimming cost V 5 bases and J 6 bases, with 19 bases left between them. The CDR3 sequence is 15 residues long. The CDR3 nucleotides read TGTGCCAGCAGCCCAACCCGCGGGATTAACCCTGAAGCTTTCTTT. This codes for CASSPTRGINPEAFF. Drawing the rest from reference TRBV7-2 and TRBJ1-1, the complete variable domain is GAGVSQSPSNKVTEKGKDVELRCDPISGHTALYWYRQSLGQGLEFLIYFQGNSAPDKSGLPSDRFSAERTGGSVSTLTIQRTQQEDSAVYLCASSPTRGINPEAFFGQGTRLTVV.

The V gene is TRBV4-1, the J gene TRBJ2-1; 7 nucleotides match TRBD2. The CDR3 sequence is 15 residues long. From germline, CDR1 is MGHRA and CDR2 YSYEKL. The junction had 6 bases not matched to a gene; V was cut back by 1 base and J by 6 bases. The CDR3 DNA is TGCGCCAGCAGCCAAGGGAGGACTAGGACCAATGAGCAGTTCTTC. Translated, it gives CASSQGRTRTNEQFF.

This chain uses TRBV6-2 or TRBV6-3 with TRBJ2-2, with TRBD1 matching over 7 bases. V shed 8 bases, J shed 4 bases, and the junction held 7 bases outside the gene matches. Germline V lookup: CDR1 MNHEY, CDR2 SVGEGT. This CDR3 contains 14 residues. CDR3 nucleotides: TGTGCCAGCCACAGGGGCGCTAGCACCGGGGAGCTGTTTTTT. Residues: CASHRGASTGELFF.

CDR3 nucleotide sequence: TGCAGTGCTAGAGTGGGAGAAGGGGGGACTGAAGCTTTCTTT. Protein: CSARVGEGGTEAFF. V usage is TRBV20-1 and J usage is TRBJ1-1; TRBD1 is a possible D gene (6 bases). This CDR3 comprises 14 residues. V dropped 1 base and J dropped 5 bases, with 14 bases sitting between them. From germline, CDR1 is DFQATT and CDR2 SNEGSKA (reference sequence).

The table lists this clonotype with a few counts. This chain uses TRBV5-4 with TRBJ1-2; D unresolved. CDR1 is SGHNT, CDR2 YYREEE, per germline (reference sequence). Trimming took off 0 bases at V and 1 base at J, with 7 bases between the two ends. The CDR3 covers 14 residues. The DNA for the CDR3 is TGTGCCAGCAGCTTGGAACCGCGTAACTATGGCTACACCTTC. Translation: CASSLEPRNYGYTF.

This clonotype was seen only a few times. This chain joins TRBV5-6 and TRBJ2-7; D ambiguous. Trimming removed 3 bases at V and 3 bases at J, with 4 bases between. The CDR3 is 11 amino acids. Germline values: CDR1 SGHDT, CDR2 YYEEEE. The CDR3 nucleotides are TGTGCCAGCAGCTCCAGCTACGAGCAGTACTTC. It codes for CASSSSYEQYF.

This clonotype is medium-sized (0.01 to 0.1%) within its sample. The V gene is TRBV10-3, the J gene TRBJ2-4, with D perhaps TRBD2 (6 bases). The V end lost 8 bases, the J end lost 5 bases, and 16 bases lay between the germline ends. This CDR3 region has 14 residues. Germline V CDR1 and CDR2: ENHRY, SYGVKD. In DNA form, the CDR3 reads TGTGCCATCGGAGGGCCCCCGGGGGAAAACATTCAGTACTTC. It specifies CAIGGPPGENIQYF.

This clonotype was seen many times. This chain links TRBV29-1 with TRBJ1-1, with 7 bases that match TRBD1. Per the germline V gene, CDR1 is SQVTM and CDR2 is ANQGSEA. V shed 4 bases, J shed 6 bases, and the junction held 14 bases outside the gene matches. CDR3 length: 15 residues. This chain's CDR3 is CSVVLASQGIPEAFF. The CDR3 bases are TGCAGCGTTGTTTTGGCCTCACAGGGGATCCCTGAAGCTTTCTTT.

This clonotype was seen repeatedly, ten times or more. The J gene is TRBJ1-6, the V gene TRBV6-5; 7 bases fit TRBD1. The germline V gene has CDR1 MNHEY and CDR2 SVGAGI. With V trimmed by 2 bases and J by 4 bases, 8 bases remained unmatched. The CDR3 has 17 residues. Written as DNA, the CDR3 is TGTGCCAGCAGTTACGGTCAGGGGGATGGGTATAATTCACCCCTCCACTTT. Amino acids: CASSYGQGDGYNSPLHF.

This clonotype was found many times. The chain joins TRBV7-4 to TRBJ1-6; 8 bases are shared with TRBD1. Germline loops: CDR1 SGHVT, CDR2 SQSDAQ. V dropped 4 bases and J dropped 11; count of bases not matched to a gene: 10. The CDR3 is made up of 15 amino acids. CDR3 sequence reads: CASSSRQGSKAPLHF. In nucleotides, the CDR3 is TGTGCCAGCAGCTCCAGACAGGGGAGTAAGGCACCCCTCCACTTT.